These 20 T cell receptor beta chains came from one sample sequenced in a study of technical replicates of blood from a few donors (dated by TCRdb to the late 2010s). The library was generated by the immunoSEQ multiplex PCR assay. TCRdb provides this immuneACCESS table in a form limited to in-frame rearrangements. Some clones are lacking; in checked studies, under half of them reflect an unresolved V gene, and why the rest are absent is not known. This sample holds approximately 81,000 clones; 96% were observed only once. The ten top clones hold about 0.41% of the sample. Specimen: T cells isolated from PBMCs. The source is a human donor in good health.

The gene calls are TRBV14 and TRBJ2-7; 7 bases match TRBD2. The germline gives CDR1 SGHDN, CDR2 FVKESK. The CDR3 has 12 residues. V trimming: 10 bases; J trimming: 6 bases; junction bases outside the gene matches: 9. This chain's CDR3 is CAMMVGGIEQYF. The CDR3 region has the DNA TGTGCCATGATGGTGGGGGGGATCGAGCAGTACTTC.

The chain carries TRBV14 and TRBJ2-1; D is perhaps TRBD2 (6 bases). Germline V gives CDR1 SGHDN, CDR2 FVKESK. V was pared by 1 base and J by 4 bases, with 17 bases between. CDR3 size: 17 residues. The CDR3 region is CASSQVGWRGAYNEQFF. The CDR3 nucleotides are TGTGCCAGCAGCCAAGTCGGTTGGCGGGGAGCGTACAATGAGCAGTTCTTC.

This clone occurred a few times. This sequence joins TRBV7-3 and TRBJ1-1; D uncertain. V lost 4 bases and J 0 bases, leaving 3 bases between the germline ends. CDR1 and CDR2 from the germline V gene are SGHTA and FQGTGA. This CDR3 is built from 12 residues. The CDR3 nucleotides read TGTGCCAGCAGCTACATGAACACTGAAGCTTTCTTT. This gives the protein CASSYMNTEAFF.

The chain links TRBV28 to TRBJ2-2, with 8 bases that match TRBD2. The CDR3 spans 14 residues. The germline CDR1 and CDR2 sequences are MDHEN and SYDVKM. Germline trimming cut 7 bases from V and 6 bases from J; bases unmatched to any gene: 7. CDR3 in DNA: TGTGCCAGCACCATCGGGGGGGTTGCCGGGGAGCTGTTTTTT. Its protein product is CASTIGGVAGELFF.

This clone was recorded once. The chain employs TRBV19 and TRBJ2-1, with 14 bases identical to TRBD2. The CDR3 length is 15 residues. J lost 9 bases, V lost 3 bases, and 4 bases had no gene match. Germline V gene sequence: CDR1 LNHDA, CDR2 SQIVND (reference sequence). The CDR3 here is CASSIGTSGGIEQFF. CDR3 in DNA: TGTGCCAGTAGTATTGGGACTAGCGGGGGCATTGAGCAGTTCTTC.

The chain uses TRBV10-1 and TRBJ1-1, with 9 bases fitting TRBD1. CDR1 and CDR2 from the germline V gene are WNHNN and SYGVQD (reference sequence). The CDR3 loop spans 16 amino acids. The V gene end was trimmed by 6 bases and the J gene end by 4 bases; junction bases not matched to a gene: 12. Here the CDR3 DNA reads TGCGCCAGCAGAGAGGAGACAGGGGGTTCGTGCACTGAAGCTTTCTTT. This translates into CASREETGGSCTEAFF.

Regarding this clone: At one boundary the junction diverges from the germline segment, which might be a read error. The chain links TRBV5-6 to TRBJ2-2; 10 bases are shared with TRBD1. Germline CDR1 is SGHDT and CDR2 is YYEEEE. The CDR3 consists of 18 residues. CDR3 sequence (DNA): TGTGCCAACAGCCTCAAACGGGACAGGGGTTTGGTCACCGGGGAGCTGTTTTTT. The encoded protein is CANSLKRDRGLVTGELFF.

This chain joins TRBV7-9 and TRBJ1-2, with TRBD1 as a possible D gene (5 bases). CDR3 length: 17 amino acids. The V end was cut by 2 bases, the J end by 3 bases, with 19 bases between. CDR1 is SEHNR, CDR2 FQNEAQ, per germline (reference sequence). CDR3 region: CASSLSSLLTEHYGYTF. Here the CDR3 DNA reads TGTGCCAGCAGCTTAAGTTCACTCCTGACAGAACACTATGGCTACACCTTC.

There are a few counts of this clone. The chain employs TRBV28 and TRBJ1-2; 7 nucleotides agree with TRBD1. The CDR3 is made up of 12 amino acids. Losses at the gene ends were 9 bases for V and 6 bases for J; bases not matched to a gene: 7. Germline V gene data show CDR1 as MDHEN and CDR2 as SYDVKM. The CDR3, as DNA: TGTGCCAGTTACAGGGGCGGGAATGGCTACACCTTC. Its protein is CASYRGGNGYTF.

The CDR3 sequence is CASSQSLGQGFTYGYTF. In DNA form, the CDR3 reads TGCGCCAGCAGCCAATCTTTGGGTCAGGGCTTTACCTATGGCTACACCTTC. The rearrangement uses TRBV4-3 and TRBJ1-2, with TRBD1 as a possible D gene (5 bases). Germline V CDR1 and CDR2: LGHNA, YSLEER. There are 17 residues in the CDR3. The ends were cut back, 2 bases at V and 4 bases at J, with 20 bases in the middle.

This rearrangement joins TRBV2 to TRBJ1-1; possible D gene TRBD1, 5 bases. The CDR3 runs to 10 residues. V lost 11 bases and J 4 bases, leaving 8 bases between the germline ends. CDR1 is SNHLY and CDR2 is FYNNEI in the germline V gene. The DNA of the CDR3 is TGTGCCGTGGGGGGCACTGAAGCTTTCTTT. Its translation is CAVGGTEAFF.

This chain joins TRBV25-1 and TRBJ2-6, with D tentatively TRBD2 (6 bases). Germline CDR1 and CDR2: MGHDK and SYGVNS. The length of the CDR3 is 17 residues. V was cut by 4 bases and J by 0 bases, with 13 bases left in between. CDR3 coding DNA: TGTGCCAGCAGTGCCCGGGAGATTCACTCTGGGGCCAACGTCCTGACTTTC. Its translation is CASSAREIHSGANVLTF.

This clone was seen once. The chain has TRBV7-2 and TRBJ2-7, with a weak D call TRBD2 (5 bases). The V gene lost 10 bases and the J gene lost 0 bases, with 16 bases spanning the gap. The CDR3 extends over 14 amino acids. Germline loops: CDR1 SGHTA, CDR2 FQGNSA. CDR3 loop: CATTSELASYEQYF. CDR3 bases: TGTGCCACCACCTCTGAGCTAGCCTCCTACGAGCAGTACTTC.

The chain combines TRBV27 with TRBJ2-1; 9 nucleotides align to TRBD2. V lost 6 bases to trimming and J lost 5 bases; unmatched junction nucleotides: 5. Germline CDR1 and CDR2: MNHEY and SMNVEV (reference sequence). The CDR3 spans 14 residues. CDR3 nucleotides: TGTGCCAGCAGACCGGGACTAGCTCACAATGAGCAGTTCTTC. Translation gives CASRPGLAHNEQFF.

The CDR3 spells CAWRLAGGNEQFF. The CDR3 DNA reads as TGTGCCTGGAGGTTAGCGGGAGGAAATGAGCAGTTCTTC. The V call is TRBV30, the J call TRBJ2-1; 10 bases align to TRBD2. This CDR3 region has 13 residues. Germline loops: CDR1 GTSNPN, CDR2 SVGIG (reference sequence). V trimming: 3 bases; J trimming: 7 bases; junction bases outside the gene matches: 3. The full variable domain, rest sourced from reference TRBV30 and TRBJ2-1, is SQTIHQWPATLVQPVGSPLSLECTVEGTSNPNLYWYRQAAGRGLQLLFYSVGIGQISSEVPQNLSASRPQDRQFILSSKKLLLSDSGFYLCAWRLAGGNEQFFGPGTRLTVL.

The chain is built from TRBV5-5 and TRBJ1-1; D gene uncertain. CDR1 is SGHKS, CDR2 YYEKEE, per germline (reference sequence). Trimming removed 4 bases at V and 0 bases at J, with 13 bases between. CDR3 length: 15 residues. CDR3 loop: CASSPGPNMNTEAFF. The CDR3 bases are TGTGCCAGCAGCCCGGGTCCGAATATGAACACTGAAGCTTTCTTT.

The rearrangement links TRBV4-3 to TRBJ1-4; D possibly corresponds to TRBD1 (5 bases). This CDR3 has 17 residues. V gave up 0 bases and J gave up 2 bases, with 13 bases separating them. Germline V gives CDR1 LGHNA, CDR2 YSLEER. In DNA form, the CDR3 reads TGCGCCAGCAGCCAAGATTGGGCGGGGGGTACTAATGAAAAACTGTTTTTT. This translates into CASSQDWAGGTNEKLFF.

This clone was counted a single time. The V call is TRBV7-8, the J call TRBJ2-5; D possibly corresponds to TRBD1 (5 bases). Between the trimmed V and J ends, which lost 2 bases and 4 bases, there was a span of 11 bases. CDR1 and CDR2 from the germline V gene are SGHVS and FQNEAQ. The CDR3 is made up of 14 amino acids. The CDR3 coding sequence is TGTGCCAGCAGCTTACATTTTCAGGGAGAGACCCAGTACTTC. It codes for CASSLHFQGETQYF.

The genes are TRBV7-2 and TRBJ2-1; the D gene is possibly TRBD2 (5 bases). This CDR3 comprises 13 residues. In germline, CDR1 is SGHTA, CDR2 FQGNSA. V dropped 1 base and J dropped 7 bases, with 8 bases sitting between them. CDR3 nucleotide sequence: TGTGCCAGCAGCTTAGTGGAGGAGAATGAGCAGTTCTTC. Protein product: CASSLVEENEQFF.

This clone was found once. The DNA of the CDR3 is TGTGCCAGTTTAGCGGGCCCCTCCTACGAGCAGTACTTC. Amino acid sequence: CASLAGPSYEQYF. This chain connects TRBV6-5 to TRBJ2-7; 7 bases match TRBD2. This CDR3 is built from 13 residues. Germline-derived CDR1 and CDR2 are MNHEY and SVGAGI. V lost 9 bases, J lost 0 bases, and 5 bases stayed unmatched.